The TCR beta chain under discussion was sequenced for a study of blood T cell repertoires in COVID-19. This CDR3 spans 14 amino acids. The germline V gene has CDR1 MGHRA and CDR2 YSYEKL. Trimming pared 2 bases from V and 4 bases from J, leaving 10 bases between. Profiling relied on immunoSEQ multiplex PCR, and the TCRdb table lists in-frame clones only, not all of them. The table lists about 250,000 clones, over 75% of them singletons. This rearrangement joins TRBV4-1 to TRBJ2-3; D gene unclear. Sequencing was done on a sample of PBMCs or T cells enriched from blood (not recorded which). The sequence came from a woman younger than 35 who had recovered from COVID-19. DNA for the CDR3: TGCGCCAGCAGCCAAATCCCTTTAGCAGATACGCAGTATTTT. Amino acids: CASSQIPLADTQYF.